Sequencing of this T cell receptor (beta chain) was carried out in a study of Graves' ophthalmopathy and Graves' hyperthyroidism. The CDR3 is made up of 16 amino acids. The germline V gene encodes CDR1 LNHDA and CDR2 SQIVND (reference sequence). Deletions cut 2 bases from V and 0 bases from J, with 13 bases between. RNA served as the template for amplifying TCR beta CDR3 regions. HTBI-primed first-round RT-PCR preceded second-round multiplex PCR. In TCRdb, the multiplex PCR reads were re-called with MiXCR into one record per CDR3 protein. The sample lists about 370,000 distinct CDR3 sequences, 15% to 20% occurring once. Clinical symptoms and serum thyroxine were used for diagnosis; TRAb, thyroid ultrasound and orbital computed tomography were also relied on. There are many counts of this clonotype. Its cognate antigen is unknown. Study observations and caveats: Ophthalmopathy could be told apart from stable hyperthyroidism by a 13-signature model (roughly 90% sensitivity, 70% to 84% specificity). In predicting ophthalmopathy progression, the model reached 65% to 71% sensitivity and 72% to 80% specificity.

The genes are TRBV19 and TRBJ1-1; no definite D call. Sequences were obtained from peripheral blood. This receptor was identified in a young woman with Graves' ophthalmopathy. The CDR3 loop is CASSILASGMNTEAFF. As DNA, the CDR3 is TGTGCCAGTAGTATATTGGCTTCGGGTATGAACACTGAAGCTTTCTTT.